These T cell receptor beta chains were read from a single sample in a study of PD-1 blockade in classical Hodgkin lymphoma. Only in-frame clones appear in the TCRdb table, and some are missing; sequencing was by immunoSEQ multiplex PCR. The table has around 35,000 clones, 88% seen once. The sample consisted of peripheral blood mononuclear cells (PBMCs), taken before the second cycle of nivolumab. The receptors shown here come from a human donor with classical Hodgkin lymphoma. CDR3s include the opening cysteine and the closing phenylalanine or tryptophan. The order of the fields is J gene, D gene, clone size, V gene, CDR3 protein, CDR3 DNA. A D gene is named only where the DNA matches it firmly. Clone sizes are given selectively: once, few, many, or a class where the clone is expanded.

j_call: TRBJ1-2
d_call: -
clone_size: -
v_call: TRBV6-5
cdr3_aa: CASSYYQEQTYGYTF
cdr3_nt: TGTGCCAGCAGTTACTATCAGGAACAAACTTATGGCTACACCTTC

j_call: TRBJ2-3
d_call: TRBD2
clone_size: -
v_call: TRBV9
cdr3_aa: CASSVGGSGSITDTQYF
cdr3_nt: TGTGCCAGCAGCGTAGGAGGAAGCGGGAGTATAACAGATACGCAGTATTTT

j_call: TRBJ2-7
d_call: TRBD2
clone_size: -
v_call: TRBV10-3
cdr3_aa: CAISDLAGSPYEQYF
cdr3_nt: TGTGCCATCAGCGACCTAGCGGGTTCCCCCTACGAGCAGTACTTC

j_call: TRBJ1-2
d_call: TRBD1
clone_size: -
v_call: TRBV6-5
cdr3_aa: CASSPPGTGDYGYTF
cdr3_nt: TGTGCCAGCAGCCCCCCCGGGACAGGGGACTATGGCTACACCTTC

j_call: TRBJ1-1
d_call: -
clone_size: -
v_call: TRBV7-9
cdr3_aa: CASSLGTEAFF
cdr3_nt: TGTGCCAGCAGCTTAGGGACTGAAGCTTTCTTT

j_call: TRBJ2-7
d_call: -
clone_size: -
v_call: TRBV29-1
cdr3_aa: CSVGGTNTYEQYF
cdr3_nt: TGCAGCGTTGGAGGGACAAATACCTACGAGCAGTACTTC

j_call: TRBJ2-7
d_call: TRBD2
clone_size: -
v_call: TRBV11-3
cdr3_aa: CASRLAGGSSYEQYF
cdr3_nt: TGTGCCAGCAGATTAGCGGGGGGATCCTCCTACGAGCAGTACTTC

j_call: TRBJ2-7
d_call: -
clone_size: -
v_call: TRBV5-6
cdr3_aa: CASSLAPAFYEQYF
cdr3_nt: TGTGCCAGCAGCTTGGCACCAGCGTTCTACGAGCAGTACTTC

j_call: TRBJ2-7
d_call: -
clone_size: -
v_call: TRBV10-1
cdr3_aa: CASSESGQGSYEQYF
cdr3_nt: TGCGCCAGCAGTGAAAGTGGTCAGGGTTCCTACGAGCAGTACTTC

j_call: TRBJ1-1
d_call: -
clone_size: -
v_call: TRBV10-3
cdr3_aa: CAITSKEGRTEAFF
cdr3_nt: TGTGCCATCACCAGCAAGGAAGGCAGAACTGAAGCTTTCTTT

j_call: TRBJ2-3
d_call: TRBD2
clone_size: -
v_call: TRBV10-1
cdr3_aa: CASSTSGRWDTQYF
cdr3_nt: TGCGCCAGCTCGACTAGCGGGAGATGGGATACGCAGTATTTT

j_call: TRBJ2-1
d_call: TRBD1
clone_size: -
v_call: TRBV10-1
cdr3_aa: CASSDREGARYNEQFF
cdr3_nt: TGCGCCAGCAGTGACAGAGAGGGGGCACGGTACAATGAGCAGTTCTTC

j_call: TRBJ2-1
d_call: TRBD2
clone_size: -
v_call: TRBV5-4
cdr3_aa: CATVDPGGPSRDEQFF
cdr3_nt: TGTGCCACGGTCGATCCGGGAGGGCCCTCACGGGATGAGCAGTTCTTC

j_call: TRBJ2-1
d_call: TRBD2
clone_size: -
v_call: TRBV2
cdr3_aa: CASSVLAGGYNEQFF
cdr3_nt: TGTGCCAGCAGCGTACTAGCGGGAGGGTATAATGAGCAGTTCTTC

j_call: TRBJ2-3
d_call: -
clone_size: -
v_call: TRBV6-1
cdr3_aa: CASTVLTDTQYF
cdr3_nt: TGTGCCAGCACGGTACTAACAGATACGCAGTATTTT

j_call: TRBJ2-7
d_call: TRBD2
clone_size: -
v_call: TRBV6-1
cdr3_aa: CASILAGLYEQYF
cdr3_nt: TGTGCCAGCATCCTAGCGGGATTATACGAGCAGTACTTC

j_call: TRBJ2-1
d_call: -
clone_size: few
v_call: TRBV7-3
cdr3_aa: CASSSQGRGYRSNEQFF
cdr3_nt: TGTGCCAGCAGCTCCCAGGGCCGCGGGTATAGAAGCAATGAGCAGTTCTTC

j_call: TRBJ2-7
d_call: -
clone_size: -
v_call: TRBV5-4
cdr3_aa: CASSLGLVSYEQYF
cdr3_nt: TGTGCCAGCAGCTTGGGACTAGTCTCCTACGAGCAGTACTTC

j_call: TRBJ2-7
d_call: -
clone_size: -
v_call: TRBV5-8
cdr3_aa: CASSLQGAYEQYF
cdr3_nt: TGTGCCAGCAGCTTACAGGGTGCCTACGAGCAGTACTTC

j_call: TRBJ2-5
d_call: -
clone_size: once
v_call: TRBV7-8
cdr3_aa: CASSLEELETQYF
cdr3_nt: TGTGCCAGCAGCTTAGAGGAGCTAGAGACCCAGTACTTC

j_call: TRBJ1-5
d_call: -
clone_size: -
v_call: TRBV18
cdr3_aa: CASSPQGLYGQPQHF
cdr3_nt: TGTGCCAGCTCACCGCAGGGTTTGTATGGTCAGCCCCAGCATTTT

j_call: TRBJ1-2
d_call: -
clone_size: -
v_call: TRBV19
cdr3_aa: CASSGGRERNYGYTF
cdr3_nt: TGTGCCAGTAGCGGGGGTAGGGAACGCAACTATGGCTACACCTTC

j_call: TRBJ1-2
d_call: -
clone_size: few
v_call: TRBV6-5
cdr3_aa: CASRTDANYGYTF
cdr3_nt: TGTGCCAGCAGGACGGATGCTAACTATGGCTACACCTTC

j_call: TRBJ2-1
d_call: -
clone_size: few
v_call: TRBV2
cdr3_aa: CASASPNEQFF
cdr3_nt: TGTGCCAGCGCCTCCCCCAATGAGCAGTTCTTC

j_call: TRBJ2-7
d_call: -
clone_size: -
v_call: TRBV4-2
cdr3_aa: CASSQGSYEQYF
cdr3_nt: TGTGCCAGCAGCCAAGGGAGCTACGAGCAGTACTTC

j_call: TRBJ2-2
d_call: TRBD1
clone_size: -
v_call: TRBV5-1
cdr3_aa: CASSLKKTGGNTGELFF
cdr3_nt: TGCGCCAGCAGCTTGAAAAAAACAGGGGGCAACACCGGGGAGCTGTTTTTT

j_call: TRBJ2-7
d_call: -
clone_size: -
v_call: TRBV30
cdr3_aa: CAWRGAASYEQYF
cdr3_nt: TGTGCCTGGAGGGGGGCAGCCTCCTACGAGCAGTACTTC

j_call: TRBJ2-7
d_call: -
clone_size: -
v_call: TRBV6-6
cdr3_aa: CAHSRGAAYEQYF
cdr3_nt: TGTGCCCACTCTCGCGGGGCCGCCTACGAGCAGTACTTC

j_call: TRBJ2-5
d_call: TRBD2
clone_size: -
v_call: TRBV18
cdr3_aa: CASSRVAGTREETQYF
cdr3_nt: TGTGCCAGCTCACGGGTAGCGGGGACTAGAGAAGAGACCCAGTACTTC

j_call: TRBJ2-7
d_call: -
clone_size: -
v_call: TRBV28
cdr3_aa: CASKRTPGPYEQYF
cdr3_nt: TGTGCCAGCAAGCGGACCCCAGGGCCCTACGAGCAGTACTTC

j_call: TRBJ2-1
d_call: -
clone_size: -
v_call: TRBV18
cdr3_aa: CASSISGPFYNEQFF
cdr3_nt: TGTGCCAGCTCAATCAGCGGGCCGTTCTACAATGAGCAGTTCTTC

j_call: TRBJ2-2
d_call: TRBD2
clone_size: -
v_call: TRBV6-5
cdr3_aa: CASRAASGAGELFF
cdr3_nt: TGTGCCAGCAGGGCGGCTAGCGGGGCCGGGGAGCTGTTTTTT

j_call: TRBJ2-7
d_call: TRBD1
clone_size: -
v_call: TRBV6-5
cdr3_aa: CASSYGDRDHEQYF
cdr3_nt: TGTGCCAGCAGTTATGGGGACAGGGACCACGAGCAGTACTTC

j_call: TRBJ2-7
d_call: -
clone_size: -
v_call: TRBV6-1
cdr3_aa: CASILGGIPYEQYF
cdr3_nt: TGTGCCAGCATCTTAGGCGGGATCCCCTACGAGCAGTACTTC

j_call: TRBJ2-7
d_call: -
clone_size: -
v_call: TRBV10-1
cdr3_aa: CASSEASPGKNEQYF
cdr3_nt: TGCGCCAGCAGTGAGGCGAGCCCGGGGAAGAACGAGCAGTACTTC

j_call: TRBJ2-5
d_call: TRBD2
clone_size: -
v_call: TRBV5-8
cdr3_aa: CASNPRGVIAGVQETQYF
cdr3_nt: TGTGCCAGCAACCCTAGAGGGGTGATAGCGGGGGTCCAAGAGACCCAGTACTTC

j_call: TRBJ2-2
d_call: -
clone_size: -
v_call: TRBV30
cdr3_aa: CAWSLTGVNTGELFF
cdr3_nt: TGTGCCTGGAGCTTGACGGGAGTCAACACCGGGGAGCTGTTTTTT

j_call: TRBJ2-7
d_call: TRBD2
clone_size: -
v_call: TRBV11-3
cdr3_aa: CASSADTLAGGAEQYF
cdr3_nt: TGTGCCAGCAGCGCCGACACTCTAGCGGGAGGGGCCGAGCAGTACTTC

j_call: TRBJ2-7
d_call: TRBD2
clone_size: -
v_call: TRBV27
cdr3_aa: CASRGLARGYEQYF
cdr3_nt: TGTGCCAGCAGGGGACTAGCCCGGGGCTACGAGCAGTACTTC

j_call: TRBJ1-5
d_call: TRBD1
clone_size: -
v_call: TRBV28
cdr3_aa: CASSAQQGMGNQPQHF
cdr3_nt: TGTGCCAGCAGTGCCCAACAGGGGATGGGAAATCAGCCCCAGCATTTT

j_call: TRBJ1-1
d_call: -
clone_size: -
v_call: TRBV7-2
cdr3_aa: CASSLKTTEAFF
cdr3_nt: TGTGCCAGCAGCTTAAAGACTACTGAAGCTTTCTTT

j_call: TRBJ1-3
d_call: -
clone_size: -
v_call: TRBV9
cdr3_aa: CASSVEPQQGLGNTIYF
cdr3_nt: TGTGCCAGCAGCGTGGAACCGCAACAGGGCCTTGGAAACACCATATATTTT

j_call: TRBJ2-2
d_call: -
clone_size: -
v_call: TRBV11-3
cdr3_aa: CASSLIGTAGELFF
cdr3_nt: TGTGCCAGCAGCTTAATCGGGACGGCCGGGGAGCTGTTTTTT

j_call: TRBJ2-5
d_call: TRBD2
clone_size: -
v_call: TRBV5-1
cdr3_aa: CASGLAGVRETQYF
cdr3_nt: TGCGCCAGCGGACTAGCGGGAGTTCGAGAGACCCAGTACTTC

j_call: TRBJ2-7
d_call: -
clone_size: -
v_call: TRBV5-1
cdr3_aa: CASRPLWGSSYEQYF
cdr3_nt: TGCGCCAGCAGACCCCTTTGGGGGAGCTCCTACGAGCAGTACTTC

j_call: TRBJ1-2
d_call: TRBD1
clone_size: -
v_call: TRBV7-9
cdr3_aa: CASSRPGQGVGYGYTF
cdr3_nt: TGTGCCAGCAGCCGGCCGGGACAGGGAGTCGGTTATGGCTACACCTTC

j_call: TRBJ2-1
d_call: -
clone_size: -
v_call: TRBV7-9
cdr3_aa: CASSLGTTNEQFF
cdr3_nt: TGTGCCAGCAGCTTAGGGACAACAAATGAGCAGTTCTTC

j_call: TRBJ1-5
d_call: -
clone_size: -
v_call: TRBV6-5
cdr3_aa: CASSSVGGNQPQHF
cdr3_nt: TGTGCCAGCAGTTCCGTCGGGGGGAATCAGCCCCAGCATTTT